This paragraph covers one TCR beta chain sequence. This table comes from immunoSEQ multiplex PCR, and its TCRdb copy is limited to in-frame clones, with some not included. In the table there are tens of thousands of clones, 65% to 80% of which are singletons. Patients had HPV-negative, locally advanced oral cavity squamous cell carcinoma. This sample is part of a study of neoadjuvant anti-PD-1 for oral cavity cancer. Study overall: Patients without progression got a fourth dose around day 43.

There are 14 residues in the CDR3. V shed 4 bases and J shed 3 bases, with 11 bases lying between them. Germline lookup yields CDR1 KGHSH and CDR2 LQKENI. The sequencing used PBMCs, collected before nivolumab (anti-PD-1) treatment. The V and J genes are TRBV18 and TRBJ2-3, with D hard to call. The clonotype was recovered from a person aged 40 to 85 with oral cavity squamous cell carcinoma. The CDR3 region has the DNA TGTGCCAGCTCACGGGAATTAGCAACAGATACGCAGTATTTT. Its translation: CASSRELATDTQYF.